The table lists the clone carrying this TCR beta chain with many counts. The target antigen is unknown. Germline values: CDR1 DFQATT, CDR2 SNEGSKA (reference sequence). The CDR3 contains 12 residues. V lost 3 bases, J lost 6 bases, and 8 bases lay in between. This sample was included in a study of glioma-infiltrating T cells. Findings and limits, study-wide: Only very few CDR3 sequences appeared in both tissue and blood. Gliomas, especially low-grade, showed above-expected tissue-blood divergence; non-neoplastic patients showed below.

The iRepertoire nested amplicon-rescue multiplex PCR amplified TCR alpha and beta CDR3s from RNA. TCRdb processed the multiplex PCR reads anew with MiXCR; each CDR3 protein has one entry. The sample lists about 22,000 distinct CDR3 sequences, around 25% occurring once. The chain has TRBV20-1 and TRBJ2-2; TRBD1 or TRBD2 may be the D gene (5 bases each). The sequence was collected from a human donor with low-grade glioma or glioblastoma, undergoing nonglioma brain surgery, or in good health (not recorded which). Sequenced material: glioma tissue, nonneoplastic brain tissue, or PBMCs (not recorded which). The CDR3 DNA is TGCAGTGCTAGGTCGGGGCCCGGGGAGCTGTTTTTT. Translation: CSARSGPGELFF.